This TCR beta chain came from a study of shared clonotypes between healthy human individuals. The sorted-subset replicate PCRs were given around 0.2 ug DNA, which is about 30,000 T cell genomes. Per the authors' pipeline: ImmunoSEQ gave junction-only sequences without quality scores, so filtering differed. The table came from immunoSEQ multiplex PCR; TCRdb's copy has only in-frame clones and leaves some out. The D gene and trimming were derived from the DNA, and the V and J assignments and clone size from that table. The table records 2 million to 2.5 million clones, approximately 96% of them present only once. Germline V gives CDR1 MNHEY, CDR2 SMNVEV (reference sequence). This CDR3 region has 17 residues. V lost 5 bases and J 7 bases, leaving 21 bases between the germline ends. The study separated CD4+ cells into CD45RA+ naive and CD45RA-negative memory subsets.

This TCR was recovered from a man between 18 and 35 years old in good health. J is TRBJ1-6 and V is TRBV27; a possible D gene is TRBD1 (5 bases). Sequencing was performed on naive CD4+ T cells sorted from blood. Indicated subset: CD45RA+ positively selected. CDR3 in DNA: TGTGCCAGCAGTCCCCGGGCAGGGAGAGCTGGGAATTCACCCCTCCACTTT. Translation: CASSPRAGRAGNSPLHF.